Below, 19 T cell receptor beta chains from the same sample are listed, as sequenced in a study of cytomegalovirus exposure and HLA in healthy donors. PCR amplification relied on 60 Vbeta primers (plus 13 Jbeta primers). TCRdb's copy holds only in-frame clones and misses some; the assay was immunoSEQ multiplex PCR. The repertoire holds some 130,000 clones, with 82% as singletons. Sequencing used PBMCs. Source of these receptors: a woman aged 45 to 65 in good health and CMV-seropositive.

J is TRBJ1-3 and V is TRBV18; D possibly corresponds to TRBD1 (6 bases). Trimming shortened V by 6 bases and J by 0 bases, and 18 bases separated the two germline ends. The CDR3 loop spans 17 amino acids. CDR1 is KGHSH and CDR2 is LQKENI in the germline V gene. The CDR3 DNA is TGTGCCAGCTCTCGGGACAATAACTTCTTCTCTGGAAACACCATATATTTT. This encodes CASSRDNNFFSGNTIYF.

The V gene is TRBV4-3, the J gene TRBJ1-1; D is unresolved. Germline values: CDR1 LGHNA, CDR2 YSLEER. The CDR3 sequence is 14 residues long. The germline V and J ends were trimmed by 0 bases and 1 base, with 6 bases remaining between them. This CDR3 reads CASSQDGWNTEAFF. CDR3 DNA: TGCGCCAGCAGCCAAGACGGGTGGAACACTGAAGCTTTCTTT.

The chain uses TRBV5-4 and TRBJ1-2, with D hard to call. Germline V gene sequence: CDR1 SGHNT, CDR2 YYREEE (reference sequence). This CDR3 contains 15 residues. Trimming took off 0 bases at V and 4 bases at J, with 13 bases between the two ends. CDR3 sequence (DNA): TGTGCCAGCAGCTTGGACCGGCAGGCTCTCTATGGCTACACCTTC. It translates to CASSLDRQALYGYTF.

The V call is TRBV28, the J call TRBJ1-2, with D possibly TRBD1 on 5 matching bases. The CDR3 is 15 amino acids. Deletions cut 4 bases from V and 5 bases from J, with 17 bases between. Per germline, CDR1 MDHEN and CDR2 SYDVKM. The CDR3 spells CASSSGEGPVYGYTF. In nucleotides, the CDR3 is TGTGCCAGCAGTTCGGGGGAGGGCCCCGTGTATGGCTACACCTTC.

The V and J genes are TRBV25-1 and TRBJ2-3; D is ambiguous. The CDR3 is 11 amino acids. V was trimmed by 5 bases and J by 7 bases, leaving 7 bases between them. Germline assignment: CDR1 MGHDK and CDR2 SYGVNS. The CDR3 coding sequence is TGTGCCAGCAGTCCTGAGCATACGCAGTATTTT. It yields the protein CASSPEHTQYF.

The J gene is TRBJ1-2, the V gene TRBV5-4; TRBD1 matches 12 bases. The CDR3 has 17 residues. The trim removed 5 bases at V and 5 bases at J, leaving 13 bases unmatched. Germline V gene lookup returns CDR1 SGHNT and CDR2 YYREEE (reference sequence). In nucleotides, the CDR3 is TGTGCCAGCAGTTCCGGGACAGGGGGCGCGGGAGTATATGGCTACACCTTC. As protein: CASSSGTGGAGVYGYTF.

This chain connects TRBV7-8 to TRBJ1-2; D gene unclear. Looked up from germline, CDR1 is SGHVS and CDR2 is FQNEAQ. V was trimmed by 1 base and J by 4 bases, leaving 10 bases between them. The CDR3 runs to 14 residues. CDR3: CASSLGPSGYGYTF. The CDR3 bases are TGTGCCAGCAGCTTAGGCCCCTCCGGCTATGGCTACACCTTC. The entire variable domain, with the rest obtained from reference TRBV7-8 and TRBJ1-2, is as follows: GAGVSQSPRYKVAKRGQDVALRCDPISGHVSLFWYQQALGQGPEFLTYFQNEAQLDKSGLPSDRFFAERPEGSVSTLKIQRTQQEDSAVYLCASSLGPSGYGYTFGSGTRLTVV.

Here the CDR3 reads CAWSVSSGGGNTIYF. DNA of the CDR3: TGTGCCTGGAGTGTGTCCTCGGGGGGGGGAAACACCATATATTTT. This chain links TRBV30 with TRBJ1-3; possible D gene TRBD1, 5 bases. Germline-derived CDR1 and CDR2 are GTSNPN and SVGIG (reference sequence). The CDR3 spans 15 residues. V dropped 0 bases and J dropped 4 bases, with 13 bases sitting between them.

The V and J genes are TRBV4-2 and TRBJ1-5; D gene unclear. The CDR3 has 16 amino acids. Germline V gene sequence: CDR1 LGHNA, CDR2 YNFKEQ. V lost 0 bases and J 7 bases, leaving 16 bases between the germline ends. The CDR3 loop reads CASSQDLTGSGQPQHF. The CDR3 DNA is TGTGCCAGCAGCCAAGATCTGACCGGCAGCGGGCAGCCCCAGCATTTT.

This sequence joins TRBV18 and TRBJ1-5, with D possibly matching TRBD1 (6 bases). Germline assignment: CDR1 KGHSH and CDR2 LQKENI. This CDR3 region has 16 residues. Trimming pared 2 bases from V and 4 bases from J, leaving 15 bases between. The CDR3 spells CASSPNGQGLNQPQHF. In nucleotides, the CDR3 is TGTGCCAGCTCACCAAATGGGCAGGGGTTAAATCAGCCCCAGCATTTT.

The rearrangement joins TRBV5-1 to TRBJ1-1; 9 positions match TRBD1. V lost 4 bases, J lost 6 bases, and 7 bases stayed unmatched. The V gene's germline CDR1 is SGHRS and CDR2 YFSETQ. The CDR3 contains 14 residues. In DNA form, the CDR3 reads TGCGCCAGCAGCCTCACAGGGGGCGCGCCTGAAGCTTTCTTT. Translation: CASSLTGGAPEAFF.

The rearrangement joins TRBV9 to TRBJ2-5; 7 nucleotides match TRBD2. With V trimmed by 0 bases and J by 1 base, 0 bases remained unmatched. Germline lookup yields CDR1 SGDLS and CDR2 YYNGEE. The CDR3 runs to 14 residues. In DNA, the CDR3 is TGTGCCAGCAGCGTAGCGGGGGGCCAAGAGACCCAGTACTTC. This encodes CASSVAGGQETQYF.

The genes are TRBV30 and TRBJ2-7; 9 bases map to TRBD1. Trimming at V came to 3 bases and at J to 9 bases, leaving 9 bases not matched to a gene. This CDR3 spans 13 amino acids. CDR1 and CDR2 from the germline V gene are GTSNPN and SVGIG (reference sequence). CDR3 sequence (DNA): TGTGCCTGGAGAGCTGGGACAGGGATAAGGCAGTACTTC. Its translation: CAWRAGTGIRQYF.

This chain joins TRBV27 and TRBJ1-5; possibly TRBD1 for D (6 bases). V lost 6 bases and J lost 4, with 10 bases in between. Germline assignment: CDR1 MNHEY and CDR2 SMNVEV (reference sequence). The CDR3 is made up of 13 amino acids. DNA for the CDR3: TGTGCCAGCAGCTACAGGGAAAATCAGCCCCAGCATTTT. The encoded protein is CASSYRENQPQHF.

The chain links TRBV5-1 to TRBJ2-7; 8 bases align to TRBD1. In germline, CDR1 is SGHRS, CDR2 YFSETQ. V trimming: 1 base; J trimming: 2 bases; junction bases outside the gene matches: 5. This CDR3 is 15 amino acids long. CDR3 DNA: TGCGCCAGCAGCTTGTCCCGGACAGGGACCTACGAGCAGTACTTC. Protein: CASSLSRTGTYEQYF.

CDR3 loop: CAIKRAEPTDTQYF. The CDR3 DNA reads TGTGCCATCAAGAGGGCGGAGCCCACAGATACGCAGTATTTT. V and J are TRBV10-3 and TRBJ2-3, with D perhaps TRBD2 (5 bases). Germline CDR1 reads ENHRY; CDR2 reads SYGVKD. With 7 bases removed from V and 2 bases from J, the gap between germline ends came to 13 bases. The CDR3 is 14 residues long.

The rearrangement joins TRBV5-4 to TRBJ1-2; 7 bases map to TRBD1. V was pared by 3 bases and J by 6 bases, with 8 bases of the junction left unmatched. The CDR3 contains 14 residues. Germline V gene lookup returns CDR1 SGHNT and CDR2 YYREEE (reference sequence). CDR3 in amino acids: CASSSLQGEDGYTF. As DNA, the CDR3 is TGTGCCAGCAGCTCTCTTCAGGGGGAAGATGGCTACACCTTC.

The chain joins TRBV7-9 to TRBJ2-1; the match to TRBD2 covers 9 bases. Germline V lookup: CDR1 SEHNR, CDR2 FQNEAQ (reference sequence). V lost 2 bases, J lost 6 bases, and 5 bases stayed unmatched. CDR3 size: 15 residues. This chain's CDR3 is CASSLSGGGANEQFF. The CDR3 nucleotides read TGTGCCAGCAGCTTAAGTGGCGGGGGGGCCAATGAGCAGTTCTTC. Together with reference TRBV7-9 and TRBJ2-1, the CDR3 gives the full variable domain: DTGVSQNPRHKITKRGQNVTFRCDPISEHNRLYWYRQTLGQGPEFLTYFQNEAQLEKSRLLSDRFSAERPKGSFSTLEIQRTEQGDSAMYLCASSLSGGGANEQFFGPGTRLTVL.

The chain combines TRBV29-1 with TRBJ1-2, with 11 bases aligning to TRBD1. Germline CDR1 is SQVTM and CDR2 is ANQGSEA. After removal of 4 bases from V and 3 bases from J, the junction contained 1 base not matched to a gene. The CDR3 consists of 13 residues. CDR3 loop: CSVGGQGDYGYTF. In nucleotides, the CDR3 is TGCAGCGTTGGGGGACAGGGGGACTATGGCTACACCTTC.